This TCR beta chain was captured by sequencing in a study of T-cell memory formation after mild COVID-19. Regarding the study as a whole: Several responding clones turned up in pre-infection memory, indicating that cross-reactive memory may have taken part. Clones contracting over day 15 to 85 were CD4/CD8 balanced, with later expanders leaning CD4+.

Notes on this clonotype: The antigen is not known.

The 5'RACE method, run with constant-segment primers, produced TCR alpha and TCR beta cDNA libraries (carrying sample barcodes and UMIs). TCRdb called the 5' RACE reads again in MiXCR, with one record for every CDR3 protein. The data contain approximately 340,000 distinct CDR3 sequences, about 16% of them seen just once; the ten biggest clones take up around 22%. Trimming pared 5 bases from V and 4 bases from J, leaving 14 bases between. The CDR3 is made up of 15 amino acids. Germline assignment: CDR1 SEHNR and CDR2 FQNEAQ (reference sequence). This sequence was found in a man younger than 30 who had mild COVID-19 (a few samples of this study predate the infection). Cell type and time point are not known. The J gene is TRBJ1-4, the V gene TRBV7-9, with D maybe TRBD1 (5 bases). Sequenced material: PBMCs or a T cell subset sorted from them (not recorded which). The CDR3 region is CASSLRQNLNEKLFF. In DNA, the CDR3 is TGTGCCAGCAGCCTAAGACAGAACCTTAATGAAAAACTGTTTTTT.